The clone carrying this T cell receptor beta chain was counted many times. This record comes from a study of T cells in Graves' hyperthyroidism and ophthalmopathy. The V end was cut by 6 bases, the J end by 4 bases, with 12 bases between. Per the germline V gene, CDR1 is MDHEN and CDR2 is SYDVKM. The CDR3 is 13 residues long. RNA transcripts were the template for amplifying TCR beta CDR3 regions. The HTBI primer set drove a first-round RT-PCR of the TCR CDR3. TCRdb ran MiXCR on the multiplex PCR reads and lists one entry per CDR3 protein. The data contain some 350,000 distinct CDR3 sequences, 20% to 25% of them singletons.

The material sequenced was blood. This TCR came from a man aged 50-60 years with Graves' hyperthyroidism. This chain joins TRBV28 and TRBJ1-1, with D uncertain. DNA for the CDR3: TGTGCCAGCAGCCCCCACCCGGGCACTGAAGCTTTCTTT. Translated, it gives CASSPHPGTEAFF.